Each of the 26 T cell receptor beta chains below was sequenced from the same sample in a study of blood T cell repertoires in COVID-19. Assay: immunoSEQ multiplex PCR; the TCRdb copy retains only in-frame clones and omits some. The table includes about 90,000 clones, about 90% detected once. The sample taken for sequencing was peripheral blood. The receptors were sampled from a human donor with active COVID-19. The donor label of this sample is uncertain.

This chain joins TRBV29-1 and TRBJ2-7; D may be TRBD1 (7 bases). The germline CDR1 and CDR2 sequences are SQVTM and ANQGSEA. V was trimmed by 4 bases and J by 3 bases, leaving 10 bases between them. The CDR3 loop spans 12 amino acids. In DNA, the CDR3 is TGCAGCGTTGGGGGGGACAGCTACGAGCAGTACTTC. Translating it yields CSVGGDSYEQYF.

V and J are TRBV19 and TRBJ1-1; D remains ambiguous. Trimming shortened V by 8 bases and J by 0 bases, and 10 bases separated the two germline ends. Germline V CDR1 and CDR2: LNHDA, SQIVND (reference sequence). The CDR3 loop spans 13 amino acids. This CDR3 reads CASAASVNTEAFF. In DNA, the CDR3 is TGTGCCAGTGCCGCCTCGGTGAACACTGAAGCTTTCTTT.

The chain joins TRBV5-1 to TRBJ1-4, with TRBD1 as a possible D gene (5 bases). The CDR3 spans 12 residues. The germline CDR1 and CDR2 sequences are SGHRS and YFSETQ. V lost 6 bases and J lost 7, with 10 bases in between. CDR3 sequence: CASKRGGEKLFF. The CDR3 DNA reads as TGCGCCAGCAAAAGGGGAGGTGAAAAACTGTTTTTT.

This clone has only one observation. J is TRBJ2-2 and V is TRBV7-9, with a weak D call TRBD1 (5 bases). This CDR3 has 15 amino acids. Between the trimmed V and J ends, which lost 8 bases and 0 bases, there was a span of 13 bases. CDR1 and CDR2 (germline): SEHNR, FQNEAQ (reference sequence). CDR3 protein: CASRVRETNTGELFF. DNA for the CDR3: TGTGCCAGCCGGGTCAGGGAAACGAACACCGGGGAGCTGTTTTTT. Supplemented by reference TRBV7-9 and TRBJ2-2, the full variable domain reads DTGVSQNPRHKITKRGQNVTFRCDPISEHNRLYWYRQTLGQGPEFLTYFQNEAQLEKSRLLSDRFSAERPKGSFSTLEIQRTEQGDSAMYLCASRVRETNTGELFFGEGSRLTVL.

The V gene is TRBV6-1, the J gene TRBJ1-2; tentatively, D is TRBD1 (5 bases). V shed 0 bases and J shed 7 bases, with 21 bases lying between them. The CDR3 consists of 17 residues. CDR1 MNHNS and CDR2 SASEGT come from the germline V gene. This chain's CDR3 is CASSEAVSGAVSCGYTF. In DNA form, the CDR3 reads TGTGCCAGCAGTGAAGCGGTCAGTGGGGCCGTCTCCTGTGGCTACACCTTC.

The chain is built from TRBV28 and TRBJ2-1; 8 nucleotides line up with TRBD1. V lost 5 bases to trimming and J lost 6 bases; unmatched junction nucleotides: 9. The CDR3 sequence is 15 residues long. Per germline, CDR1 MDHEN and CDR2 SYDVKM. CDR3 amino acids: CASSIGQGKGNEQFF. CDR3 in DNA: TGTGCCAGCAGTATAGGACAGGGAAAGGGCAATGAGCAGTTCTTC. The complete variable domain, with remaining parts taken from reference TRBV28 and TRBJ2-1, reads DVKVTQSSRYLVKRTGEKVFLECVQDMDHENMFWYRQDPGLGLRLIYFSYDVKMKEKGDIPEGYSVSREKKERFSLILESASTNQTSMYLCASSIGQGKGNEQFFGPGTRLTVL.

V is TRBV5-6 and J is TRBJ1-3, with 7 positions matching TRBD1. The CDR3 has 14 residues. V dropped 2 bases and J dropped 7; count of bases not matched to a gene: 6. CDR1 is SGHDT and CDR2 is YYEEEE in the germline V gene. The CDR3 loop reads CASSLRQGRNTIYF. Here the CDR3 DNA reads TGTGCCAGCAGCTTAAGACAGGGTAGGAACACCATATATTTT. The full variable domain, in which reference TRBV5-6 and TRBJ1-3 provide the parts outside the CDR3, is DAGVTQSPTHLIKTRGQQVTLRCSPKSGHDTVSWYQQALGQGPQFIFQYYEEEERQRGNFPDRFSGHQFPNYSSELNVNALLLGDSALYLCASSLRQGRNTIYFGEGSWLTVV.

The chain uses TRBV11-2 and TRBJ2-7, with 12 bases lining up with TRBD2. Germline CDR1 and CDR2: SGHAT and FQNNGV. CDR3 length: 15 residues. V lost 5 bases to trimming and J lost 0 bases; unmatched junction nucleotides: 2. Written as DNA, the CDR3 is TGTGCCAGCAGCGGGACTAGCGGGCTCTCCTACGAGCAGTACTTC. It specifies CASSGTSGLSYEQYF.

The chain links TRBV12-3 or TRBV12-4 to TRBJ2-7; unclear D gene. V shed 3 bases and J shed 6 bases, with 12 bases lying between them. The CDR3 sequence is 13 residues long. The CDR3 coding sequence is TGTGCCAGCAGTTTTACCCTCACTACCGAGCAGTACTTC. It is translated as CASSFTLTTEQYF.

The rearrangement links TRBV28 to TRBJ2-6, with D possibly TRBD2 on 5 matching bases. This CDR3 has 16 residues. CDR1 MDHEN and CDR2 SYDVKM come from the germline V gene. V dropped 9 bases and J dropped 0 bases, with 15 bases sitting between them. The CDR3 DNA follows: TGTGCCAGTTTACCCCCCCGGGACTCTGGGGCCAACGTCCTGACTTTC. It specifies CASLPPRDSGANVLTF.

The chain joins TRBV10-3 to TRBJ2-3; maybe TRBD1 (6 bases). The CDR3 has 14 amino acids. Trimming took off 11 bases at V and 0 bases at J, with 15 bases between the two ends. The germline V gene has CDR1 ENHRY and CDR2 SYGVKD. The CDR3 coding sequence is TGTGCCTCCGTCCGGGACACTAGCACAGATACGCAGTATTTT. The encoded protein is CASVRDTSTDTQYF.

The chain has TRBV9 and TRBJ1-6; D gene unclear. The length of the CDR3 is 15 residues. Trimming pared 0 bases from V and 1 base from J, leaving 5 bases between. Germline V gives CDR1 SGDLS, CDR2 YYNGEE. The CDR3 DNA follows: TGTGCCAGCAGCGTAGCACAGTCCTATAATTCACCCCTCCACTTT. Amino acid sequence: CASSVAQSYNSPLHF.

This clone showed up just once. V usage is TRBV6-2 or TRBV6-3 and J usage is TRBJ2-7; D is undetermined. The CDR3 totals 13 residues. V was trimmed by 6 bases and J by 1 base, leaving 10 bases between them. Per the germline V gene, CDR1 is MNHEY and CDR2 is SVGEGT. In DNA form, the CDR3 reads TGTGCCAGCAGCACGCCCAGGTCCTACGAGCAGTACTTC. Amino acid sequence: CASSTPRSYEQYF.

This clone has only one observation. V and J are TRBV19 and TRBJ2-7; D is perhaps TRBD2 (6 bases). The CDR3 spans 12 residues. V was cut by 1 base and J by 6 bases, with 7 bases left in between. The germline V gene has CDR1 LNHDA and CDR2 SQIVND (reference sequence). The CDR3, as DNA: TGTGCCAGTAGTATAGTGGGGGGCGAGCAGTACTTC. Encoded protein: CASSIVGGEQYF. Based on the CDR3 plus reference TRBV19 and TRBJ2-7, the full variable domain is DGGITQSPKYLFRKEGQNVTLSCEQNLNHDAMYWYRQDPGQGLRLIYYSQIVNDFQKGDIAEGYSVSREKKESFPLTVTSAQKNPTAFYLCASSIVGGEQYFGPGTRLTVT.

This clone showed up just once. The chain uses TRBV5-1 and TRBJ2-2; a weak D match, TRBD2 (6 bases). V was cut by 0 bases and J by 4 bases, with 7 bases left in between. The germline gives CDR1 SGHRS, CDR2 YFSETQ. The CDR3 contains 14 residues. The CDR3 is CASSLGGGTGELFF. The CDR3 DNA follows: TGCGCCAGCAGCTTGGGGGGAGGCACCGGGGAGCTGTTTTTT.

This clone appeared a single time. J is TRBJ1-1 and V is TRBV28; the D is unclear. CDR3 size: 13 residues. Trimming pared 3 bases from V and 0 bases from J, leaving 5 bases between. The germline gives CDR1 MDHEN, CDR2 SYDVKM. CDR3 residues: CASSFPLNTEAFF. The CDR3, as DNA: TGTGCCAGCAGTTTTCCGTTGAACACTGAAGCTTTCTTT. Variable domain in full (rest from reference TRBV28 and TRBJ1-1): DVKVTQSSRYLVKRTGEKVFLECVQDMDHENMFWYRQDPGLGLRLIYFSYDVKMKEKGDIPEGYSVSREKKERFSLILESASTNQTSMYLCASSFPLNTEAFFGQGTRLTVV.

V usage is TRBV28 and J usage is TRBJ1-4, with a possible D match to TRBD1 (6 bases). CDR3 length: 17 amino acids. Looked up from germline, CDR1 is MDHEN and CDR2 is SYDVKM. Trimming stripped 5 bases from V and 14 bases from J, with 30 bases between. CDR3 DNA: TGTGCCAGCAGTAACCTACTCACGGAAGTAAACAGGGATCACCTGTTTTTT. It codes for CASSNLLTEVNRDHLFF.

This clone was counted once. The rearrangement joins TRBV6-4 to TRBJ2-1; TRBD1 agrees at 8 bases. CDR1 MRHNA and CDR2 SNTAGT come from the germline V gene. Losses at the gene ends were 2 bases for V and 9 bases for J; bases not matched to a gene: 6. The CDR3 runs 14 residues. The CDR3 nucleotides read TGTGCCAGCAGTGACAAAACAGGGGGAGGTGAGCAGTTCTTC. Residues: CASSDKTGGGEQFF.

The chain couples TRBV6-5 to TRBJ1-2, with D perhaps matching TRBD1 (5 bases). There are 15 residues in the CDR3. V lost 5 bases and J lost 1, with 14 bases in between. Germline loops: CDR1 MNHEY, CDR2 SVGAGI. CDR3 sequence: CASSPRAGVNYGYTF. Written as DNA, the CDR3 is TGTGCCAGCAGTCCCCGAGCGGGGGTTAACTATGGCTACACCTTC.

The rearrangement uses TRBV11-2 and TRBJ2-3; 9 bases align to TRBD1. There are 14 residues in the CDR3. Germline lookup yields CDR1 SGHAT and CDR2 FQNNGV. Germline trimming cut 10 bases from V and 7 bases from J; bases unmatched to any gene: 12. The CDR3 spells CATRPPGQGHTQYF. The CDR3 nucleotides are TGTGCCACCCGTCCCCCGGGACAGGGTCATACGCAGTATTTT.

The chain employs TRBV6-5 and TRBJ1-2, with 7 bases lining up with TRBD1. With 4 bases clipped from V and 2 bases from J, the junction kept 7 bases outside the gene matches. CDR1 is MNHEY and CDR2 is SVGAGI in the germline V gene. The CDR3 totals 15 residues. CDR3: CASSFSTGSNYGYTF. CDR3 DNA sequence: TGTGCCAGCAGTTTCTCGACAGGGTCCAACTATGGCTACACCTTC.

The chain links TRBV7-9 to TRBJ1-4; D gene uncertain. Looked up from germline, CDR1 is SEHNR and CDR2 is FQNEAQ (reference sequence). The V gene lost 1 base and the J gene lost 7 bases, with 13 bases spanning the gap. The CDR3 is made up of 15 amino acids. The CDR3 protein is CASSLGRGPVEKLFF. The CDR3 region has the DNA TGTGCCAGCAGCTTAGGTCGGGGTCCGGTTGAAAAACTGTTTTTT. The whole variable domain, filled in from reference TRBV7-9 and TRBJ1-4, reads DTGVSQNPRHKITKRGQNVTFRCDPISEHNRLYWYRQTLGQGPEFLTYFQNEAQLEKSRLLSDRFSAERPKGSFSTLEIQRTEQGDSAMYLCASSLGRGPVEKLFFGSGTQLSVL.

J is TRBJ2-7 and V is TRBV21-1; no check of the table's D call, TRBD1, against the DNA was made. TRBV21-1 is deemed a pseudogene. The length of the CDR3 is 11 residues. The CDR3 spells CAEEGVYEQYF. The CDR3 coding sequence is TGTGCCGAAGAGGGGGTATACGAGCAGTACTTC.

This chain links TRBV11-2 with TRBJ2-1; TRBD2 matches at 8 bases. V was pared by 4 bases and J by 0 bases, with 2 bases of the junction left unmatched. CDR3 length equals 15 residues. Germline CDR1 and CDR2: SGHAT and FQNNGV. CDR3 protein: CASSSRGASYNEQFF. CDR3 sequence (DNA): TGTGCCAGCAGCTCGCGGGGGGCCTCCTACAATGAGCAGTTCTTC.

This chain joins TRBV7-2 and TRBJ1-4; 8 bases map to TRBD1. This CDR3 comprises 14 residues. The germline CDR1 and CDR2 sequences are SGHTA and FQGNSA. Trimming took 4 bases from V and 7 from J; bases not matched to a gene: 5. CDR3 protein: CASSWTGIREKLFF. The CDR3 nucleotides are TGTGCCAGCAGCTGGACAGGGATACGTGAAAAACTGTTTTTT.

The rearrangement links TRBV9 to TRBJ1-2, with D unclear. This CDR3 region has 13 residues. Germline V gene data show CDR1 as SGDLS and CDR2 as YYNGEE. V dropped 0 bases and J dropped 6 bases, with 9 bases sitting between them. CDR3 DNA sequence: TGTGCCAGCAGCGTAGACACAACCGATGGCTACACCTTC. Protein: CASSVDTTDGYTF.